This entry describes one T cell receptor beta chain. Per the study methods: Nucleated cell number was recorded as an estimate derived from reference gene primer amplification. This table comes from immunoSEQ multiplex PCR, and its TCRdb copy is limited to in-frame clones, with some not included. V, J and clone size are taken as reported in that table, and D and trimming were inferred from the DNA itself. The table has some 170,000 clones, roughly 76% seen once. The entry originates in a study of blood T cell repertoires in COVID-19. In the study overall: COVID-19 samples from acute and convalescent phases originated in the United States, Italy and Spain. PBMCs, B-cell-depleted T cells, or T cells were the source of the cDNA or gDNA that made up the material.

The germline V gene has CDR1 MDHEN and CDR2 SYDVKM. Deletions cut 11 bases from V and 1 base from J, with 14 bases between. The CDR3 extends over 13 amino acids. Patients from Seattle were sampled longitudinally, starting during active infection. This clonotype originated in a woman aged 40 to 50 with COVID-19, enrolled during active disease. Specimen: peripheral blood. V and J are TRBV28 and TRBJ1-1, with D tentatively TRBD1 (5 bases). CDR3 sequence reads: CAGGQGGNTEAFF. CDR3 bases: TGTGCCGGTGGGCAGGGAGGGAACACTGAAGCTTTCTTT.